One T cell receptor (beta chain) is described in this entry. Its antigen is not known. The data were taken from a study of T cell responses to AZD1222 COVID-19 vaccine. Notes on the study in general: Donors were chiefly white British, with a greater number of females, and clonal diversity was perhaps underestimated.

The analysis combined second doses at about 4 or about 12 weeks. Unmatched junction bases numbered 0, after V lost 3 bases and J lost 5 bases. Germline-derived CDR1 and CDR2 are LGHNA and YNFKEQ. This CDR3 has 14 residues. Data came from immunoSEQ multiplex PCR; TCRdb stores just in-frame clones and leaves some out. The sample shows 180,000 or so clones, just over 90% of them seen only once. This sequence originates from an adult who received the AZD1222 COVID-19 vaccine. This chain uses TRBV4-2 with TRBJ1-6, with 8 bases that match TRBD1. The material was peripheral blood, obtained 28 days after the second AZD1222 dose. This CDR3 is CASSQGQDNSPLHF. The CDR3 nucleotides are TGTGCCAGCAGCCAGGGACAGGATAATTCACCCCTCCACTTT.